This T cell receptor beta chain was identified during a study of shared clonotypes between healthy human individuals. As for this clone: Its antigen is not identified.

Findings of the study overall: Estimated richness values were generally larger in naive subsets than in memory subsets. Having only a few donors restricted how much genetic and exposure-history diversity was captured. Non-shared clonotypes displayed generation probabilities falling below those of clonotypes present in all four donors.

V was pared by 7 bases and J by 0 bases, with 10 bases between. The CDR3 is made up of 14 amino acids. Germline V gene sequence: CDR1 MDHEN, CDR2 SYDVKM. Assay: immunoSEQ multiplex PCR; the TCRdb copy retains only in-frame clones and omits some. The sample has over 2 million clones; about 95% are singletons. The naive CD8 population came from CD45RO-negative cells selected for CCR7, without terminally differentiated effector memory CD45RA+ cells. There were only Caucasian adults among the donors, and all lived in Nashville, Tennessee. This chain links TRBV28 with TRBJ1-3; no clear D. The sequence derives from a man younger than 35 in good health. What was sequenced was naive CD8+ T cells sorted from blood. The CDR3 region is CASIHGSSGNTIYF. CDR3 nucleotide sequence: TGTGCCAGCATTCACGGGAGCTCTGGAAACACCATATATTTT.